This T cell receptor (beta chain) was identified in a study of spatial heterogeneity in lung cancer. For the study at large: There were consistently more beta-chain sequences detected than alpha-chain sequences. As counted in raw reads, each unique TCR and UMI combination appeared more than ten times on average.

The time point is: sample taken at primary tumor resection. Unsorted whole RNA of tumor, nontumor lung or frozen PBMC was sequenced. Samples came from 72 TRACERx patients with untreated early-stage lung cancer. This CDR3 comprises 17 residues. Germline CDR1 and CDR2: LGHNA and YSLEER. The V segment lost 0 bases and the J segment 4 bases; nucleotides outside the gene matches: 3. MiXCR, run by TCRdb on the 5' RACE reads, gives a single entry per CDR3 protein. The table includes approximately 90,000 distinct CDR3 sequences, roughly 8.7% detected once. The chain has TRBV4-3 and TRBJ2-3, with 14 nucleotides matching TRBD2. This TCR derives from a male donor with early-stage non-small cell lung cancer. The source was PBMCs, collected at surgery. In nucleotides, the CDR3 is TGCGCCAGCAGCCAAGATGGGACTAGCGGGGGTGCAGATACGCAGTATTTT. It yields the protein CASSQDGTSGGADTQYF.